The 14 T cell receptor beta chains given below trace back to one sample, sequenced in a study of blood T cell repertoires in COVID-19. The method was immunoSEQ multiplex PCR; TCRdb's version includes in-frame clones alone and lacks a portion of them. The table includes some 170,000 clones, more than 80% detected once. Sequenced sample: peripheral blood. The source is a woman in her fifties or sixties with acute or convalescent COVID-19.

This rearrangement joins TRBV11-3 to TRBJ1-1; a possible D gene is TRBD1 (5 bases). Germline lookup yields CDR1 SGHNT and CDR2 YENEEA. The CDR3 consists of 13 residues. Trimming took off 5 bases at V and 2 bases at J, with 9 bases between the two ends. The CDR3 nucleotides are TGTGCCAGCAGCGTTACAGGTAACACTGAAGCTTTCTTT. Translated: CASSVTGNTEAFF.

This chain connects TRBV13 to TRBJ1-1, with a tentative D call TRBD1 (6 bases). Trimming removed 4 bases from V and 1 base from J, with 10 bases in between. The V gene's germline CDR1 is PRHDT and CDR2 FYEKMQ (reference sequence). The CDR3 loop spans 14 amino acids. The CDR3 DNA follows: TGTGCCAGCAGCTGGCAGGGGCGGAACACTGAAGCTTTCTTT. Translated, it gives CASSWQGRNTEAFF. Combining the CDR3 with reference TRBV13 and TRBJ1-1 gives the whole variable domain AAGVIQSPRHLIKEKRETATLKCYPIPRHDTVYWYQQGPGQDPQFLISFYEKMQSDKGSIPDRFSAQQFSDYHSELNMSSLELGDSALYFCASSWQGRNTEAFFGQGTRLTVV.

The CDR3 is CASSGTGVDNEKLFF. The DNA for the CDR3 is TGTGCCAGTAGTGGGACAGGGGTTGATAATGAAAAACTGTTTTTT. The rearrangement joins TRBV19 to TRBJ1-4; 10 nucleotides align to TRBD1. V shed 5 bases, J shed 4 bases, and the junction held 4 bases outside the gene matches. The CDR3 is 15 amino acids. The germline gives CDR1 LNHDA, CDR2 SQIVND (reference sequence).

This chain joins TRBV6-5 and TRBJ2-1; TRBD2 agrees at 10 bases. This CDR3 comprises 12 residues. The V gene end was trimmed by 8 bases and the J gene end by 8 bases; junction bases not matched to a gene: 3. CDR1 is MNHEY, CDR2 SVGAGI, per germline. DNA of the CDR3: TGTGCCAGCTCAGCGGGAGGGGATGAGCAGTTCTTC. Translating it yields CASSAGGDEQFF.

The V gene is TRBV27, the J gene TRBJ1-6; the D is unclear. Trimming cost V 8 bases and J 0 bases, with 8 bases left between them. Per germline, CDR1 MNHEY and CDR2 SMNVEV (reference sequence). This CDR3 is 14 amino acids long. The CDR3 reads CASAGSSYNSPLHF. The CDR3 DNA reads TGTGCCAGCGCGGGTAGCTCCTATAATTCACCCCTCCACTTT.

The chain is built from TRBV10-1 and TRBJ2-1, with 8 bases matching TRBD1. V lost 4 bases, J lost 6 bases, and 2 bases stayed unmatched. Per germline, CDR1 WNHNN and CDR2 SYGVQD (reference sequence). There are 13 residues in the CDR3. CDR3 DNA sequence: TGCGCCAGCAGTGTAACAGGGGGCAATGAGCAGTTCTTC. Its translation: CASSVTGGNEQFF.

The chain's CDR3 is CASSDTGLATEAFF. CDR3 sequence (DNA): TGCGCCAGCAGTGATACAGGCTTGGCCACTGAAGCTTTCTTT. The chain is built from TRBV10-2 and TRBJ1-1; D is possibly TRBD1 (5 bases). The ends were cut back, 3 bases at V and 4 bases at J, with 12 bases in the middle. The CDR3 loop spans 14 amino acids. The germline CDR1 and CDR2 sequences are WSHSY and SAAADI.

CDR3 nucleotides: TGTGCCAGCAGGACCCCGGGACTAGCGCCCTACGAGCAGTACTTC. As protein: CASRTPGLAPYEQYF. The V call is TRBV28, the J call TRBJ2-7; 10 positions match TRBD2. This CDR3 is 15 amino acids long. Per the germline V gene, CDR1 is MDHEN and CDR2 is SYDVKM. Trimming removed 6 bases from V and 2 bases from J; junction bases left unmatched: 7.

This clone showed up many times. The genes are TRBV6-5 and TRBJ1-1, with D uncertain. With 7 bases removed from V and 5 bases from J, the gap between germline ends came to 8 bases. This CDR3 region has 11 residues. From germline, CDR1 is MNHEY and CDR2 SVGAGI. The CDR3 coding sequence is TGTGCCAGCATCCCAGGAACTGAAGCTTTCTTT. Residues: CASIPGTEAFF.

The chain carries TRBV18 and TRBJ1-2; D is unresolved. CDR3 length: 15 amino acids. Germline V gene lookup returns CDR1 KGHSH and CDR2 LQKENI. Trimming removed 5 bases at V and 6 bases at J, with 19 bases between. CDR3 in amino acids: CASSAASLKGDGYTF. In DNA, the CDR3 is TGTGCCAGCTCAGCCGCGAGCCTCAAGGGAGATGGCTACACCTTC.

V and J are TRBV20-1 and TRBJ2-3; D gene ambiguous. The CDR3 consists of 10 residues. Germline V gene data show CDR1 as DFQATT and CDR2 as SNEGSKA (reference sequence). V was cut by 5 bases and J by 8 bases, with 8 bases left in between. The chain's CDR3 is CSASRGTQYF. In DNA, the CDR3 is TGCAGTGCTTCGCGTGGTACGCAGTATTTT.

The chain is built from TRBV30 and TRBJ2-1; 8 bases are a match to TRBD2. Germline CDR1 is GTSNPN and CDR2 is SVGIG (reference sequence). V lost 0 bases to trimming and J lost 8 bases; unmatched junction nucleotides: 3. This CDR3 region has 13 residues. Here the CDR3 reads CAWSVPAGDEQFF. CDR3 nucleotides: TGTGCCTGGAGTGTACCAGCGGGAGATGAGCAGTTCTTC.

This clone was observed a handful of times. J is TRBJ1-3 and V is TRBV3-1 (or the pseudogene TRBV3-2); D gene unclear. The CDR3 is made up of 15 amino acids. V dropped 4 bases and J dropped 4 bases, with 14 bases sitting between them. From germline, CDR1 is LGHDT and CDR2 YNNKEL (reference sequence). The CDR3 region is CASSLGEVTGNTIYF. The DNA for the CDR3 is TGTGCCAGCAGCCTCGGGGAAGTTACGGGAAACACCATATATTTT.

There are a few counts of this clone. The chain links TRBV2 to TRBJ1-1; 8 bases align to TRBD1. The V segment lost 7 bases and the J segment 1 base; nucleotides outside the gene matches: 5. The germline CDR1 and CDR2 sequences are SNHLY and FYNNEI. The CDR3 is 14 residues long. The chain's CDR3 is CASTRTGQNTEAFF. The CDR3 DNA follows: TGTGCCAGCACCCGGACAGGGCAGAACACTGAAGCTTTCTTT.